This T cell receptor beta chain was captured in a study of OX40 agonist ivuxolimab in advanced cancers. Study-wide background: Ivuxolimab was delivered to patients intravenously every 2 weeks at doses spanning 0.01 to 10 mg/kg. Subjects had a mean age of about 60 years, with a range of 23 to 79; less than 90% were male.

The CDR3 covers 16 residues. V lost 2 bases, J lost 5 bases, and 9 bases stayed unmatched. Germline lookup yields CDR1 MGHRA and CDR2 YSYEKL. Study outcomes and limitations: Expanded peripheral T cells had an undetermined antigen specificity.

A note on this clone: No antigen is known for it.

Here immunoSEQ multiplex PCR was the method, and the copy in TCRdb shows in-frame clones only, minus some. The sample lists tens of thousands of clones, 91% occurring once. The V and J genes are TRBV4-1 and TRBJ1-2; the match to TRBD1 covers 9 bases. Sequences were derived from CD4+ or CD8+ T cells sorted from blood, sampled in a trial of the OX40 agonist ivuxolimab. The sequence came from an adult with an advanced solid tumor such as melanoma, head and neck, liver or kidney cancer. As DNA, the CDR3 is TGCGCCAGCAGCCAACCCGCCCAGACAGGGGGATATGGCTACACCTTC. Protein: CASSQPAQTGGYGYTF.